The next 25 T cell receptor beta chains were all read from a single sample in a study of CD8+CD57+ T cells in acquired aplastic anemia. It was genomic DNA that served as the template for profiling TCR beta VDJ and CDR3. MiXCR was run by TCRdb on the reads, yielding one entry per CDR3 protein. There are 170,000 or so distinct CDR3 sequences in the sample; 40% to 60% occur only once, and roughly 29% lies in the top ten. Patients selected for sequencing had displayed CD8+CD57+ cell expansion by flow cytometry. Sequenced material: sorted CD4+, CD8+, or CD8+CD57+ T cells (not recorded which) from PBMCs. These receptors came from a human donor with aplastic anemia.

This clonotype is a singleton in its sample. The chain joins TRBV19 to TRBJ2-5, with 9 positions matching TRBD1. The V gene's germline CDR1 is LNHDA and CDR2 SQIVND (reference sequence). This CDR3 is 15 amino acids long. After removal of 7 bases from V and 4 bases from J, the junction contained 10 bases not matched to a gene. As DNA, the CDR3 is TGTGCCAGTACCCCGGGACAGGGACGGGGAGAGACCCAGTACTTC. Protein product: CASTPGQGRGETQYF. The full variable domain, with the rest looked up from reference TRBV19 and TRBJ2-5, is DGGITQSPKYLFRKEGQNVTLSCEQNLNHDAMYWYRQDPGQGLRLIYYSQIVNDFQKGDIAEGYSVSREKKESFPLTVTSAQKNPTAFYLCASTPGQGRGETQYFGPGTRLLVL.

The chain combines TRBV7-8 with TRBJ2-7; D not resolved. V was cut by 8 bases and J by 5 bases, with 13 bases left in between. Germline V gene sequence: CDR1 SGHVS, CDR2 FQNEAQ. The length of the CDR3 is 12 residues. The DNA of the CDR3 is TGTGCCAGCGCTCGGACCGCCCACGAGCAGTACTTC. It encodes CASARTAHEQYF.

The V and J genes are TRBV10-2 and TRBJ2-1; the D call may be TRBD1 or TRBD2 (5 bases each). Germline V gene sequence: CDR1 WSHSY, CDR2 SAAADI. The CDR3 is made up of 15 amino acids. The germline V and J ends were trimmed by 10 bases and 3 bases, with 19 bases remaining between them. CDR3 coding DNA: TGCGCCACATCTGGGGGTCGGCACGACTACAATGAGCAGTTCTTC. It is translated as CATSGGRHDYNEQFF.

This clonotype was seen many times. The chain joins TRBV24-1 to TRBJ2-7; perhaps TRBD1 as D (6 bases). This CDR3 comprises 13 residues. Trimming stripped 4 bases from V and 3 bases from J, with 9 bases between. CDR1 is KGHDR and CDR2 is SFDVKD in the germline V gene. CDR3: CATSETGVYEQYF. CDR3 coding DNA: TGTGCCACCAGTGAGACAGGAGTCTACGAGCAGTACTTC.

At least ten counts were recorded for this clonotype. This chain uses TRBV27 with TRBJ2-7; 7 nucleotides match TRBD1. Germline values: CDR1 MNHEY, CDR2 SMNVEV (reference sequence). V gave up 5 bases and J gave up 7 bases; unmatched junction bases: 5. The CDR3 has 12 residues. CDR3 nucleotides: TGTGCCAGCAGTCGCCTGACAGGGGAGCAGTACTTC. Its translation is CASSRLTGEQYF.

This clonotype was found many times. The chain has TRBV25-1 and TRBJ2-2; a weak D match, TRBD2 (5 bases). The CDR3 is 12 amino acids. V lost 7 bases and J 5 bases, leaving 8 bases between the germline ends. The germline V gene encodes CDR1 MGHDK and CDR2 SYGVNS. CDR3 DNA: TGTGCCAGCAAGAGGGAAACCGGGGAGCTGTTTTTT. Its translation: CASKRETGELFF. Together with reference TRBV25-1 and TRBJ2-2, the CDR3 gives the full variable domain: EADIYQTPRYLVIGTGKKITLECSQTMGHDKMYWYQQDPGMELHLIHYSYGVNSTEKGDLSSESTVSRIRTEHFPLTLESARPSHTSQYLCASKRETGELFFGEGSRLTVL.

This clonotype was observed at least ten times. The rearrangement joins TRBV6-1 to TRBJ2-3; the match to TRBD2 covers 9 bases. The CDR3 spans 14 residues. The germline CDR1 and CDR2 sequences are MNHNS and SASEGT. V lost 5 bases to trimming and J lost 5 bases; unmatched junction nucleotides: 5. CDR3: CASSLAGLGDTQYF. Here the CDR3 DNA reads TGTGCCAGCAGTCTAGCGGGACTGGGAGATACGCAGTATTTT.

About this clonotype itself: This could be a read error, since a much larger clone is one nucleotide away. The CDR3 end shows no conserved phenylalanine or tryptophan, and so a read error is likely. CDR3 amino acids: CASSLEASGETQYL. The CDR3 DNA reads as TGTGCCAGCAGCTTAGAAGCTAGCGGAGAGACCCAGTACCTC. The chain links TRBV7-8 to TRBJ2-5; 7 bases agree with TRBD2. The V and J ends lost 1 base and 4 bases, in that order; junction bases with no gene match: 3. CDR3 size: 14 residues. Germline CDR1 is SGHVS and CDR2 is FQNEAQ.

The chain couples TRBV5-2 to TRBJ2-1; the table calls TRBD2, which could not be checked here. TRBV5-2 constitutes a pseudogene. The CDR3 length is 19 residues. CDR3 DNA sequence: TGTGCCAGCAACTCAATGAGTTTACTAGCGGGAGGTCCCTACAATGAGCAGTTCTTC. Amino acids: CASNSMSLLAGGPYNEQFF.

About this clonotype: Since a much larger clone is just one base distant, this may be a read error. No conserved phenylalanine or tryptophan ends this CDR3, so it is likely a read error. The chain joins TRBV7-8 to TRBJ2-2; a weak D match, TRBD2 (5 bases). Germline CDR1 reads SGHVS; CDR2 reads FQNEAQ. CDR3 length equals 16 residues. Trimming shortened V by 1 base and J by 1 base, and 10 bases separated the two germline ends. The CDR3 coding sequence is TGTGCCAGCAGCTTAGACGGCCGGGGGAACACCGGGGAGCTGTTTCTT. Amino acid sequence: CASSLDGRGNTGELFL.

This clonotype came up many times. The chain uses TRBV7-8 and TRBJ1-2, with a tentative D call TRBD1 (5 bases). Germline-derived CDR1 and CDR2 are SGHVS and FQNEAQ. The CDR3 consists of 14 residues. Trimming removed 5 bases at V and 8 bases at J, with 18 bases between. CDR3 sequence: CASSLGTFQGGYTF. The CDR3 nucleotides read TGTGCCAGCAGCCTCGGAACATTTCAGGGCGGCTACACCTTC.

This clonotype came up many times. V is TRBV11-3 and J is TRBJ2-1; D might be TRBD2 (6 bases). V lost 3 bases and J lost 3, with 12 bases in between. This CDR3 spans 15 amino acids. CDR1 is SGHNT, CDR2 YENEEA, per germline. This CDR3 reads CASSFEVGSYNEQFF. CDR3 sequence (DNA): TGTGCCAGCAGCTTTGAGGTCGGGAGCTACAATGAGCAGTTCTTC.

The chain is built from TRBV7-2 and TRBJ2-7; a weak D match, TRBD2 (6 bases). Germline-derived CDR1 and CDR2 are SGHTA and FQGNSA. The CDR3 length is 13 residues. Between the trimmed V and J ends, which lost 8 bases and 2 bases, there was a span of 13 bases. CDR3 bases: TGTGCCAGCGGGGGGACCGATACCTACGAGCAGTACTTC. The encoded protein is CASGGTDTYEQYF.

This clonotype was detected only once. This sequence joins TRBV7-9 and TRBJ1-2, with a weak D call TRBD1 (5 bases). This CDR3 has 15 residues. Trimming stripped 4 bases from V and 0 bases from J, with 12 bases between. Germline CDR1 is SEHNR and CDR2 is FQNEAQ (reference sequence). CDR3 nucleotide sequence: TGTGCCAGCAGCTCCTCCCGACAGACTAACTATGGCTACACCTTC. This encodes CASSSSRQTNYGYTF. Combining the CDR3 with reference TRBV7-9 and TRBJ1-2 gives the whole variable domain DTGVSQNPRHKITKRGQNVTFRCDPISEHNRLYWYRQTLGQGPEFLTYFQNEAQLEKSRLLSDRFSAERPKGSFSTLEIQRTEQGDSAMYLCASSSSRQTNYGYTFGSGTRLTVV.

This clonotype was found many times. The chain employs TRBV9 and TRBJ2-3; 8 nucleotides line up with TRBD2. This CDR3 region has 16 residues. From germline, CDR1 is SGDLS and CDR2 YYNGEE. J gave up 2 bases and V 3 bases, and 8 bases lay outside the gene matches. Written as DNA, the CDR3 is TGTGCCAGCAGCGGGGAAGGGACTAGGGTCACAGATACGCAGTATTTT. Translating gives CASSGEGTRVTDTQYF. The variable domain in full, completed from reference TRBV9 and TRBJ2-3, reads DSGVTQTPKHLITATGQRVTLRCSPRSGDLSVYWYQQSLDQGLQFLIQYYNGEERAKGNILERFSAQQFPDLHSELNLSSLELGDSALYFCASSGEGTRVTDTQYFGPGTRLTVL.

This clonotype was seen repeatedly, ten times or more. The chain uses TRBV29-1 and TRBJ1-1, with D hard to call. In germline, CDR1 is SQVTM, CDR2 ANQGSEA. This CDR3 spans 11 amino acids. Trimming removed 7 bases from V and 0 bases from J, with 6 bases in between. The CDR3 DNA follows: TGCAGCGCCTTCTTGAACACTGAAGCTTTCTTT. Its translation is CSAFLNTEAFF.

The chain employs TRBV25-1 and TRBJ2-1, with 9 bases lining up with TRBD1. The CDR3 sequence is 14 residues long. Germline-derived CDR1 and CDR2 are MGHDK and SYGVNS. The junction had 8 bases not matched to a gene; V was cut back by 8 bases and J by 6 bases. The CDR3 is CASSLGTGFNEQFF. In DNA form, the CDR3 reads TGTGCCAGCTCACTGGGGACAGGGTTCAATGAGCAGTTCTTC.

The table lists this clonotype with many counts. V gene TRBV10-2 combines with J gene TRBJ1-2, with TRBD1 matching 8 bases. The CDR3 contains 14 residues. The trim removed 6 bases at V and 1 base at J, leaving 4 bases unmatched. In germline, CDR1 is WSHSY, CDR2 SAAADI. CDR3 DNA: TGCGCCAGCAGGGCGACAGGGGATAACTATGGCTACACCTTC. Translating it yields CASRATGDNYGYTF.

This clonotype was found a few times. This chain uses TRBV10-3 with TRBJ2-1, with 12 bases aligning to TRBD2. This CDR3 spans 14 amino acids. Germline-derived CDR1 and CDR2 are ENHRY and SYGVKD. V shed 4 bases, J shed 6 bases, and the junction held 1 base outside the gene matches. Here the CDR3 reads CAISGLAGANEQFF. CDR3 bases: TGTGCCATCAGTGGACTAGCGGGAGCCAATGAGCAGTTCTTC.

This chain connects TRBV5-1 to TRBJ2-7, with TRBD2 as a possible D gene (5 bases). CDR1 is SGHRS and CDR2 is YFSETQ in the germline V gene. With 1 base removed from V and 5 bases from J, the gap between germline ends came to 10 bases. The CDR3 is 13 residues long. The CDR3 bases are TGCGCCAGCAGCTTGTGGACGGGGAACGAGCAGTACTTC. Translating it yields CASSLWTGNEQYF.

This clonotype was detected ten times or more. The chain couples TRBV19 to TRBJ1-1; D gene uncertain. CDR3 length: 14 amino acids. V was pared by 0 bases and J by 8 bases, with 13 bases between. Germline lookup yields CDR1 LNHDA and CDR2 SQIVND (reference sequence). In nucleotides, the CDR3 is TGTGCCAGTAGTATAGACCAGGAGGAGGACGAAGCTTTCTTT. Translation gives CASSIDQEEDEAFF.

The chain combines TRBV5-4 with TRBJ1-2; no clear D gene. The germline V and J ends were trimmed by 2 bases and 3 bases, with 20 bases remaining between them. The CDR3 consists of 17 residues. CDR1 SGHNT and CDR2 YYREEE come from the germline V gene (reference sequence). CDR3: CASSLTGSGFIDYGYTF. Written as DNA, the CDR3 is TGTGCCAGCAGCTTAACGGGTTCGGGTTTTATTGACTATGGCTACACCTTC. Looking up the rest from reference TRBV5-4 and TRBJ1-2 gives the full variable domain: ETGVTQSPTHLIKTRGQQVTLRCSSQSGHNTVSWYQQALGQGPQFIFQYYREEENGRGNFPPRFSGLQFPNYSSELNVNALELDDSALYLCASSLTGSGFIDYGYTFGSGTRLTVV.

The chain uses TRBV20-1 and TRBJ2-7, with 8 positions matching TRBD2. This CDR3 spans 16 amino acids. V was clipped by 0 bases and J by 3 bases; unmatched bases: 10. CDR1 and CDR2 (germline): DFQATT, SNEGSKA (reference sequence). Written as DNA, the CDR3 is TGCAGTGCTAGAGATAGTACTAGCGGCCGGGGCTACGAGCAGTACTTC. Protein product: CSARDSTSGRGYEQYF.

This clonotype was counted at least ten times. The V and J genes are TRBV27 and TRBJ2-3, with TRBD2 matching over 13 bases. Germline CDR1 is MNHEY and CDR2 is SMNVEV (reference sequence). The V segment lost 6 bases and the J segment 3 bases; nucleotides outside the gene matches: 0. The CDR3 runs 14 residues. CDR3 region: CASRLAGGTDTQYF. The CDR3 coding sequence is TGTGCCAGCAGACTAGCGGGAGGGACAGATACGCAGTATTTT.

This clonotype was counted many times. This chain joins TRBV20-1 and TRBJ2-5; D is unclear. The germline CDR1 and CDR2 sequences are DFQATT and SNEGSKA (reference sequence). CDR3 size: 18 residues. V was clipped by 1 base and J by 0 bases, with 21 bases between them. The CDR3 region is CSARGGKTMLAYQETQYF. DNA for the CDR3: TGCAGTGCTAGAGGTGGGAAGACCATGCTGGCGTACCAAGAGACCCAGTACTTC.